One sample yielded the 27 T cell receptor beta chains listed below, sequenced in a study of T cells in Graves' hyperthyroidism and ophthalmopathy. Template material for amplifying TCR beta CDR3 regions consisted of RNA transcripts. The TCR CDR3 was amplified in a first-round RT-PCR using the HTBI primer set. TCRdb fed the multiplex PCR reads into MiXCR, producing one record per CDR3 protein. This repertoire shows about 520,000 distinct CDR3 sequences, approximately 24% found once; its top ten account for over 9%. The sample was blood. The receptors were gathered from a woman aged 25 to 45 with Graves' ophthalmopathy.

This clonotype was picked up many times. A much larger clonotype is one base distant, so this may be a read error. V usage is TRBV12-3 or TRBV12-4 and J usage is TRBJ1-1, with D maybe TRBD1 (5 bases). V was clipped by 2 bases and J by 1 base, with 8 bases between them. The CDR3 extends over 14 amino acids. CDR3 nucleotides: TGTGCCAGCAGTTTATCGGGGGGGAACACTGAAGCTTTCTTT. Amino acids: CASSLSGGNTEAFF.

V and J are TRBV2 and TRBJ1-2; TRBD1 aligns across 8 bases. CDR3 size: 16 residues. The V segment lost 3 bases and the J segment 5 bases; nucleotides outside the gene matches: 11. Germline CDR1 and CDR2: SNHLY and FYNNEI. Here the CDR3 DNA reads TGTGCCAGCAGTGAGGGCTCAGGGGGCTCGGGGTATGGCTACACCTTC. This codes for CASSEGSGGSGYGYTF.

This clonotype came up many times. This chain joins TRBV19 and TRBJ2-5, with D uncertain. V was clipped by 3 bases and J by 2 bases, with 10 bases between them. Per germline, CDR1 LNHDA and CDR2 SQIVND (reference sequence). The CDR3 has 14 residues. CDR3 loop: CASSIGTKQETQYF. CDR3 DNA: TGTGCCAGTAGTATTGGAACAAAACAAGAGACCCAGTACTTC. Together with reference TRBV19 and TRBJ2-5, the CDR3 gives the full variable domain: DGGITQSPKYLFRKEGQNVTLSCEQNLNHDAMYWYRQDPGQGLRLIYYSQIVNDFQKGDIAEGYSVSREKKESFPLTVTSAQKNPTAFYLCASSIGTKQETQYFGPGTRLLVL.

The chain employs TRBV19 and TRBJ2-6; D perhaps matches TRBD1 (6 bases). The V gene lost 7 bases and the J gene lost 2 bases, with 15 bases spanning the gap. Germline CDR1 LNHDA, CDR2 SQIVND (reference sequence). The CDR3 has 16 amino acids. For the CDR3, the DNA is TGTGCCAGTACCCCACCAGGGGCGGCTGGGGCCAACGTCCTGACTTTC. Its protein product is CASTPPGAAGANVLTF.

This clonotype was observed many times. The chain couples TRBV30 to TRBJ1-1; possibly TRBD1 for D (5 bases). The CDR3 covers 11 residues. V gave up 7 bases and J gave up 5 bases, with 11 bases separating them. The germline V gene has CDR1 GTSNPN and CDR2 SVGIG (reference sequence). The CDR3 nucleotides read TGTGCCTCGGGACGGAGGACTGAAGCTTTCTTT. Its translation is CASGRRTEAFF. Combining the CDR3 with reference TRBV30 and TRBJ1-1 gives the whole variable domain SQTIHQWPATLVQPVGSPLSLECTVEGTSNPNLYWYRQAAGRGLQLLFYSVGIGQISSEVPQNLSASRPQDRQFILSSKKLLLSDSGFYLCASGRRTEAFFGQGTRLTVV.

This chain connects TRBV2 to TRBJ1-5; no clear D. The CDR3 contains 15 residues. V was shortened by 6 bases and J by 6 bases, with 18 bases between the two germline ends. Germline-derived CDR1 and CDR2 are SNHLY and FYNNEI. The CDR3 reads CASRPTASPSQPQHF. For the CDR3, the DNA is TGTGCCAGCAGGCCGACCGCTTCCCCGAGTCAGCCCCAGCATTTT.

This clonotype was seen only once. Here the CDR3 omits its conserved ending phenylalanine or tryptophan, so a read error is the likely source. The J gene is TRBJ1-2, the V gene TRBV30; 7 bases are a match to TRBD1. The CDR3 totals 13 residues. Trimming removed 1 base from V and 8 bases from J; junction bases left unmatched: 7. Germline CDR1 and CDR2: GTSNPN and SVGIG (reference sequence). The CDR3 here is CAWSAGQAQGYTL. In DNA form, the CDR3 reads TGTGCCTGGAGTGCTGGACAGGCCCAAGGCTACACCCTC.

This sequence joins TRBV11-2 and TRBJ2-4; D call uncertain. CDR1 is SGHAT, CDR2 FQNNGV, per germline. The CDR3 runs to 12 residues. V lost 2 bases to trimming and J lost 7 bases, with 6 bases between them. The CDR3 DNA sequence: TGTGCCAGCAGCTTAAGCCGGAACATTCAGTACTTC. Protein product: CASSLSRNIQYF. Looking up the rest from reference TRBV11-2 and TRBJ2-4 gives the full variable domain: EAGVAQSPRYKIIEKRQSVAFWCNPISGHATLYWYQQILGQGPKLLIQFQNNGVVDDSQLPKDRFSAERLKGVDSTLKIQPAKLEDSAVYLCASSLSRNIQYFGAGTRLSVL.

This rearrangement joins TRBV12-3 or TRBV12-4 to TRBJ1-2, with TRBD1 matching over 8 bases. After removal of 6 bases from V and 4 bases from J, the junction contained 10 bases not matched to a gene. This CDR3 region has 15 residues. CDR3 sequence (DNA): TGTGCCAGCAGCACCGACAGGGGAATCCCCTATGGCTACACCTTC. It translates to CASSTDRGIPYGYTF.

This clonotype was seen ten or more times. The chain has TRBV25-1 and TRBJ2-5, with 9 bases identical to TRBD2. CDR1 and CDR2 (germline): MGHDK, SYGVNS. The length of the CDR3 is 15 residues. V lost 8 bases and J lost 4; bases outside the gene matches: 11. In DNA, the CDR3 is TGTGCCAGCGGAGCGGGGGGCGTCTCGTCAGAGACCCAGTACTTC. It codes for CASGAGGVSSETQYF.

This clonotype came up many times. The chain recombines TRBV6-2 or TRBV6-3 with TRBJ2-5; TRBD2 agrees at 9 bases. This CDR3 has 12 amino acids. In germline, CDR1 is MNHEY, CDR2 SVGEGT. After removal of 7 bases from V and 5 bases from J, the junction contained 2 bases not matched to a gene. CDR3: CASKAGGETQYF. CDR3 coding DNA: TGTGCCAGCAAAGCGGGGGGTGAGACCCAGTACTTC.

This clonotype was found many times. The rearrangement links TRBV6-2 or TRBV6-3 to TRBJ2-7; 8 bases fit TRBD2. The length of the CDR3 is 16 residues. The germline gives CDR1 MNHEY, CDR2 SVGEGT. V shed 6 bases, J shed 1 base, and the junction held 11 bases outside the gene matches. The CDR3 nucleotides are TGTGCCAGCAGGCCCGAGGGGGTAGCGGGGTCCTACGAGCAGTACTTC. As protein: CASRPEGVAGSYEQYF.

The CDR3 region has the DNA TGTGCTAGTGGTTATCGGACTAGCGGGGGGACCGCGAACACCGGGGAGCTGTTTTTT. Encoded protein: CASGYRTSGGTANTGELFF. The J gene is TRBJ2-2, the V gene TRBV12-5; TRBD2 matches at 14 bases. CDR3 length: 19 amino acids. V lost 4 bases, J lost 0 bases, and 7 bases stayed unmatched. Germline V CDR1 and CDR2: LGHNT, FRNRAP.

This clonotype has a count of ten or more. Sequence at one end of the junction differs from germline and may be a read error. The chain recombines TRBV12-3 or TRBV12-4 with TRBJ1-5, with D tentatively TRBD1 (5 bases). The CDR3 has 15 amino acids. CDR3 region: CASGFSARGYQPQHF. The CDR3 bases are TGTGCCAGCGGTTTCTCTGCTCGGGGGTACCAGCCCCAGCATTTT.

This clonotype was seen many times. The chain joins TRBV7-9 to TRBJ2-5; a possible D gene is TRBD2 (7 bases). Deletions cut 5 bases from V and 0 bases from J, with 13 bases between. This CDR3 region has 15 residues. Germline V CDR1 and CDR2: SEHNR, FQNEAQ (reference sequence). The CDR3 is CASSPIGGDQETQYF. DNA for the CDR3: TGTGCCAGCAGCCCCATAGGGGGGGACCAAGAGACCCAGTACTTC.

The chain employs TRBV12-3 or TRBV12-4 and TRBJ2-7; D is undetermined. With 4 bases removed from V and 5 bases from J, the gap between germline ends came to 12 bases. This CDR3 contains 13 residues. The CDR3 protein is CASSSGVRNEQYF. The CDR3 coding sequence is TGTGCCAGCAGTTCTGGCGTCCGGAACGAGCAGTACTTC.

This clonotype has ten or more counts. The chain links TRBV7-3 to TRBJ1-3; D is perhaps TRBD1 (5 bases). Trimming removed 5 bases from V and 0 bases from J, with 8 bases in between. The CDR3 length is 14 residues. The germline gives CDR1 SGHTA, CDR2 FQGTGA. The CDR3 sequence: CASSRQPSGNTIYF. CDR3 coding DNA: TGTGCCAGCAGCAGACAGCCCTCTGGAAACACCATATATTTT.

This clonotype has a count of ten or more. The CDR3 protein is CATSDYKTGIYEQYF. In DNA, the CDR3 is TGTGCCACCAGTGATTATAAGACAGGGATCTACGAGCAGTACTTC. The chain is built from TRBV24-1 and TRBJ2-7; 7 nucleotides align to TRBD1. The CDR3 sequence is 15 residues long. V shed 2 bases, J shed 3 bases, and the junction held 6 bases outside the gene matches. Germline V lookup: CDR1 KGHDR, CDR2 SFDVKD.

This clonotype has more than one count but fewer than ten. This may be a read error, as it is one base from a much larger clone. The V and J genes are TRBV6-2 or TRBV6-3 and TRBJ1-5, with a weak D call TRBD1 (5 bases). The CDR3 runs 16 residues. CDR1 is MNHEY, CDR2 SVGEGT, per germline. V dropped 2 bases and J dropped 2 bases, with 13 bases sitting between them. The CDR3 sequence is CASSYPPGRRNQPQHF. The CDR3 coding sequence is TGTGCCAGCAGTTACCCTCCGGGACGCCGCAATCAGCCCCAGCATTTT.

This rearrangement joins TRBV9 to TRBJ1-1, with D hard to call. Germline assignment: CDR1 SGDLS and CDR2 YYNGEE. The CDR3 length is 13 residues. Between the trimmed V and J ends, which lost 2 bases and 0 bases, there was a span of 5 bases. The CDR3 is CASSVNLNTEAFF. The CDR3 nucleotides read TGTGCCAGCAGCGTTAACTTGAACACTGAAGCTTTCTTT.

With respect to this clonotype: A read error may be the cause here, since a much bigger clone is one base away. The chain joins TRBV6-2 or TRBV6-3 to TRBJ2-7; 9 positions agree with TRBD1. Germline V gene lookup returns CDR1 MNHEY and CDR2 SVGEGT. This CDR3 has 13 residues. For the CDR3, the DNA is TGTACCAGCAGTCAAGGACAGGGGCAGGAGCAGTACTTC. This codes for CTSSQGQGQEQYF.

Many counts were recorded for this clonotype. CDR3 coding DNA: TGTGCCAGTACCAGCCGGGTGCGGATTAACACTGAAGCTTTCTTT. Its translation: CASTSRVRINTEAFF. V is TRBV6-2 or TRBV6-3 and J is TRBJ1-1, with D unclear. V lost 9 bases to trimming and J lost 2 bases, with 19 bases between them. Germline CDR1 and CDR2: MNHEY and SVGEGT. The CDR3 totals 15 residues.

This clonotype was picked up one time. V usage is TRBV28 and J usage is TRBJ1-1; D is undetermined. The V end lost 4 bases, the J end lost 4 bases, and 16 bases lay between the germline ends. The germline V gene has CDR1 MDHEN and CDR2 SYDVKM. CDR3 size: 15 residues. The CDR3: CASSSQPRVITEAFF. In DNA, the CDR3 is TGTGCCAGCAGTTCCCAACCCCGAGTGATCACTGAAGCTTTCTTT.

This clonotype was recorded many times. This rearrangement joins TRBV12-3 or TRBV12-4 to TRBJ2-7; 11 bases align to TRBD2. The CDR3 has 14 amino acids. The V segment lost 6 bases and the J segment 4 bases; nucleotides outside the gene matches: 5. CDR3 protein: CASRRTSGPYEQYF. The DNA for the CDR3 is TGTGCCAGCAGGCGGACTAGCGGGCCTTACGAGCAGTACTTC.

Turning to this clonotype: Relative to the germline gene, one junction end is altered; a read error may explain this. V gene TRBV20-1 combines with J gene TRBJ1-5; D not certain. Germline loops: CDR1 DFQATT, CDR2 SNEGSKA (reference sequence). This CDR3 spans 12 amino acids. Here the CDR3 reads CSARDSPGPQHF. In DNA, the CDR3 is TGCAGTGCTCGAGACTCCCCGGGGCCCCAGCATTTT.

At least ten counts were recorded for this clonotype. This chain joins TRBV3-1 and TRBJ2-7; TRBD1 might be the D (6 bases). The V and J ends lost 4 bases and 2 bases respectively, with 18 bases between them. The CDR3 runs to 16 residues. Germline V lookup: CDR1 LGHDT, CDR2 YNNKEL (reference sequence). CDR3 DNA: TGTGCCAGCAGCCGACGCCGGGACACGTTCACCTACGAGCAGTACTTC. Its protein is CASSRRRDTFTYEQYF.

In regard to this clonotype: The final CDR3 position lacks the conserved phenylalanine or tryptophan, pointing to a likely read error. The chain uses TRBV6-1 and TRBJ1-1; a possible D gene is TRBD1 (5 bases). CDR3 length equals 13 residues. Germline lookup yields CDR1 MNHNS and CDR2 SASEGT. The V gene lost 6 bases and the J gene lost 3 bases, with 11 bases spanning the gap. CDR3 amino acids: CASSPQGDTEAFS. CDR3 nucleotide sequence: TGTGCCAGCAGCCCCCAGGGTGACACTGAAGCTTTCTCT.